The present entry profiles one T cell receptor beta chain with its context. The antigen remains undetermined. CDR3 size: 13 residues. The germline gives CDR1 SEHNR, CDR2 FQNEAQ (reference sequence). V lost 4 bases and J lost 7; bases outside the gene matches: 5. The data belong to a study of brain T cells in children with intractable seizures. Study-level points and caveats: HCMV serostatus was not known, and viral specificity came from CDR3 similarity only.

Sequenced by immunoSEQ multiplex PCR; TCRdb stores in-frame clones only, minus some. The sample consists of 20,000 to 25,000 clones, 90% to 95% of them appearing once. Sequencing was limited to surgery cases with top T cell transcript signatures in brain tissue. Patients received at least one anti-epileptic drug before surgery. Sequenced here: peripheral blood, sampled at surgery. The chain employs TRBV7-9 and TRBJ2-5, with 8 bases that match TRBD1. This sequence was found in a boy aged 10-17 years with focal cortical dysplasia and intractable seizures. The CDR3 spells CASSWDRQGTQYF. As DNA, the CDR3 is TGTGCCAGCAGCTGGGACAGGCAGGGGACCCAGTACTTC.